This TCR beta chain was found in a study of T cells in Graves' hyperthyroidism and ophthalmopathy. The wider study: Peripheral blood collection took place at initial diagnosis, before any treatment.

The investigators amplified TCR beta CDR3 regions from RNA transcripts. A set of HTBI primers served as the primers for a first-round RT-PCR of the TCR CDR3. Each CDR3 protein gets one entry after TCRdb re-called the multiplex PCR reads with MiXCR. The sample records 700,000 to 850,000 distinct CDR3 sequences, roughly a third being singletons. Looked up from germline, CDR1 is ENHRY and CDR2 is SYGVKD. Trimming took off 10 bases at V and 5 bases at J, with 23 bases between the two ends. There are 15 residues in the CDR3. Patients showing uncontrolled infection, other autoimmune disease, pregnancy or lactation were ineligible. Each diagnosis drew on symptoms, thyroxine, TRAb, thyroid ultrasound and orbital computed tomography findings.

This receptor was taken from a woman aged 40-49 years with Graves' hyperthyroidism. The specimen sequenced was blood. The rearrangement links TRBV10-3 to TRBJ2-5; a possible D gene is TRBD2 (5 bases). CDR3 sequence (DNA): TGTGCCAGCACCGACCCTCGGGGTACCCAGGAGACCCAGTACTTC. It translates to CASTDPRGTQETQYF.